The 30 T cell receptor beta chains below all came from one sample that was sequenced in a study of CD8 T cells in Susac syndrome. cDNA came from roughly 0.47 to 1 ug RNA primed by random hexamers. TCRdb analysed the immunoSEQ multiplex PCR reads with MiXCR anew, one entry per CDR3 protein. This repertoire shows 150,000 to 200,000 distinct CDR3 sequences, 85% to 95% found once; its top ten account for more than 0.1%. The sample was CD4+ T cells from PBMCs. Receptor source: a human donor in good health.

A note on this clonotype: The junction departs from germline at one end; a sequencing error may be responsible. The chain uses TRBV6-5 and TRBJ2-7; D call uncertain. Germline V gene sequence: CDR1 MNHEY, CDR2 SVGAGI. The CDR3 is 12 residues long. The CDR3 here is CASNPHSHEQYF. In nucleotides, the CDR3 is TGTGCCAGCAACCCCCACTCCCACGAGCAGTACTTC.

The chain's CDR3 is CASSFDRGNTGELFF. The CDR3, as DNA: TGTGCCAGCAGCTTCGATCGTGGAAACACCGGGGAGCTGTTTTTT. The gene calls are TRBV5-4 and TRBJ2-2, with D unclear. The V end lost 2 bases, the J end lost 2 bases, and 10 bases lay between the germline ends. Per the germline V gene, CDR1 is SGHNT and CDR2 is YYREEE (reference sequence). The CDR3 extends over 15 amino acids. The variable domain in full, with the rest retrieved from reference TRBV5-4 and TRBJ2-2, is ETGVTQSPTHLIKTRGQQVTLRCSSQSGHNTVSWYQQALGQGPQFIFQYYREEENGRGNFPPRFSGLQFPNYSSELNVNALELDDSALYLCASSFDRGNTGELFFGEGSRLTVL.

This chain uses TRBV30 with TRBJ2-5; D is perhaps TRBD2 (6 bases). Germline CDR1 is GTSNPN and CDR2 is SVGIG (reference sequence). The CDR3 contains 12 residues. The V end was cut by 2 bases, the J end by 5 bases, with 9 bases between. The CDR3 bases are TGTGCCTGGAGTTGGGGGGAGGAGACCCAGTACTTC. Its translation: CAWSWGEETQYF.

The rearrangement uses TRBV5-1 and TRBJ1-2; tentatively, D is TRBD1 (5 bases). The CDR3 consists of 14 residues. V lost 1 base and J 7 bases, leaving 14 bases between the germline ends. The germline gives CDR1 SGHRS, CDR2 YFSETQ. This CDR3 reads CASSLIDSGVGYTF. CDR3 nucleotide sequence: TGCGCCAGCAGCTTGATCGACAGCGGAGTTGGCTACACCTTC.

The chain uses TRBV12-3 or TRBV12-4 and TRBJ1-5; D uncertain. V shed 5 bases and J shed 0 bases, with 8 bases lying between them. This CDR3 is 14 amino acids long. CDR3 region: CASSQYNSNQPQHF. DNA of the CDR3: TGTGCCAGCAGTCAATACAATAGCAATCAGCCCCAGCATTTT.

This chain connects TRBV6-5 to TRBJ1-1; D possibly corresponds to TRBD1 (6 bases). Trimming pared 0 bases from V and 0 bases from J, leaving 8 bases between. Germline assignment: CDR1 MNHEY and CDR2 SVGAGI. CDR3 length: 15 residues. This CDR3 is CASSYSRDMNTEAFF. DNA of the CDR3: TGTGCCAGCAGTTACTCCAGGGACATGAACACTGAAGCTTTCTTT.

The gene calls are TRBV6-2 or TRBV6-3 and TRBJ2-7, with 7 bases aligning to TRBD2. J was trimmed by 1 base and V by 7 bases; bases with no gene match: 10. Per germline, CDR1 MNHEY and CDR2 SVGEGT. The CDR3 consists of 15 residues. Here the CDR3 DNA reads TGTGCCAGCAAGTGGTCGGGAGGAGGATCCTACGAGCAGTACTTC. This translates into CASKWSGGGSYEQYF.

CDR3 sequence (DNA): TGCAGTGTTGACCCGGGACAGGGGTACACAGATACGCAGTATTTT. This translates into CSVDPGQGYTDTQYF. V is TRBV20-1 and J is TRBJ2-3, with 10 nucleotides matching TRBD1. Looked up from germline, CDR1 is DFQATT and CDR2 is SNEGSKA (reference sequence). Trimming removed 7 bases from V and 2 bases from J; junction bases left unmatched: 9. The CDR3 runs 15 residues.

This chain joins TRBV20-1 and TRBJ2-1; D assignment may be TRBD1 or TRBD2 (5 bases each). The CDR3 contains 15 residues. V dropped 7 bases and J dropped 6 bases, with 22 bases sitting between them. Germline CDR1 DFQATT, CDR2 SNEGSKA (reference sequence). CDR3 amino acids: CSVLGLTGPFNEQFF. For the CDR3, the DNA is TGCAGTGTCCTGGGCTTGACGGGACCTTTCAATGAGCAGTTCTTC.

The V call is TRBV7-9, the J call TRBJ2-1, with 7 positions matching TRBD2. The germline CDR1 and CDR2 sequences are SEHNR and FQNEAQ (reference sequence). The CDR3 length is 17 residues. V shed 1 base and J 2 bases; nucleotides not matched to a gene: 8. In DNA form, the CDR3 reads TGTGCCAGCAGCTTAGTGGAGACTAGCTTTACCTACAATGAGCAGTTCTTC. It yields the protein CASSLVETSFTYNEQFF.

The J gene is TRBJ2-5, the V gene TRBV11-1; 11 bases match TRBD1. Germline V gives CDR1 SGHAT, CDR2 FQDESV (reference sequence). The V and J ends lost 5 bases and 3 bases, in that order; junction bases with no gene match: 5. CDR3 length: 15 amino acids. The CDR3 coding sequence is TGTGCCAGCAGCCCGACGGGACAGGGGGAAGAGACCCAGTACTTC. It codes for CASSPTGQGEETQYF.

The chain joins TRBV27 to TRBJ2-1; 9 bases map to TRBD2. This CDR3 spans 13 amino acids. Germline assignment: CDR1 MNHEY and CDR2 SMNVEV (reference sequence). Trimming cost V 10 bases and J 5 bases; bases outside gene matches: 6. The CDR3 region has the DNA TGTGCCACCCGGACTAGCGTTAACAATGAGCAGTTCTTC. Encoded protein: CATRTSVNNEQFF.

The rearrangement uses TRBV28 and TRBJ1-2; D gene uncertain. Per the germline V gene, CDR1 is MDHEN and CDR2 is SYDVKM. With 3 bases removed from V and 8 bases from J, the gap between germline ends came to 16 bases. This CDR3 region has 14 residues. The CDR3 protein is CASSLERQGGGYTF. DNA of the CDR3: TGTGCCAGCAGTTTGGAAAGGCAAGGCGGCGGCTACACCTTC.

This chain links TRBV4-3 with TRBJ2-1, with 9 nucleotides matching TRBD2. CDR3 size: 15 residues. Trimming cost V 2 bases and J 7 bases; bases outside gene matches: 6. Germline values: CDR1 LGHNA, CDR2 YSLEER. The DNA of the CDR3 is TGCGCCAGCAGCCAACAAAGCGGGAGGATGAATGAGCAGTTCTTC. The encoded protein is CASSQQSGRMNEQFF.

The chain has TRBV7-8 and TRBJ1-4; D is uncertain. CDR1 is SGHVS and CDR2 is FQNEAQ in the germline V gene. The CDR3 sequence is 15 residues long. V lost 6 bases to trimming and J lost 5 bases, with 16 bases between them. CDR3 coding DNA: TGTGCCAGCAGTCTACGGGCGCGGATAAATGAAAAACTGTTTTTT. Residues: CASSLRARINEKLFF.

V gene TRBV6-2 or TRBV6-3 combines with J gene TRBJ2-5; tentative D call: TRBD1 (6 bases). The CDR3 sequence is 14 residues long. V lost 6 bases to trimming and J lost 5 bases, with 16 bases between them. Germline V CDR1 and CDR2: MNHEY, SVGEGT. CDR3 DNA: TGTGCCAGCAGCCGCGGACAGCCTGGGGAGACCCAGTACTTC. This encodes CASSRGQPGETQYF.

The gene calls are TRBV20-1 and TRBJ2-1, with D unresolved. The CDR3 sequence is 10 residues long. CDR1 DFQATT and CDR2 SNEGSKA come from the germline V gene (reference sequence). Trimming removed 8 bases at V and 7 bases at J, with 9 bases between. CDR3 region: CSPDANEQFF. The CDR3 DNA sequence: TGCAGTCCTGATGCGAATGAGCAGTTCTTC.

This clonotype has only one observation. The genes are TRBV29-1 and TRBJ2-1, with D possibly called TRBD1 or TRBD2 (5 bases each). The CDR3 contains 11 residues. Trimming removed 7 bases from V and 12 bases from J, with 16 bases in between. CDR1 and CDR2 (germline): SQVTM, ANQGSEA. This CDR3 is CSGGTSSGQFF. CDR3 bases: TGCAGCGGTGGGACCTCGTCGGGGCAGTTCTTC.

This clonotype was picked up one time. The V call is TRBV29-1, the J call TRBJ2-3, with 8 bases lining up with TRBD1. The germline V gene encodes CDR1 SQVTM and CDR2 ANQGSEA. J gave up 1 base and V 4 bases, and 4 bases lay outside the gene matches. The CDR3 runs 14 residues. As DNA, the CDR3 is TGCAGCGTTGGGGGACAGGAAGGCACAGATACGCAGTATTTT. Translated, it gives CSVGGQEGTDTQYF.

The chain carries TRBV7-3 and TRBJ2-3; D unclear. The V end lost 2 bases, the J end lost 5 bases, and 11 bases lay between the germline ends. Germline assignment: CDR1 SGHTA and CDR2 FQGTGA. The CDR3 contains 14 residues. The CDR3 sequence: CASSLRLVGDTQYF. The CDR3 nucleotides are TGTGCCAGCAGCTTACGGCTAGTTGGAGATACGCAGTATTTT.

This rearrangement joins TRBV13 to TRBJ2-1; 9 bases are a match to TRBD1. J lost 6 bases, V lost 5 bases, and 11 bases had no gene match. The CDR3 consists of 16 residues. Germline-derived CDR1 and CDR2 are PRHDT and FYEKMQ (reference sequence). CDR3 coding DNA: TGTGCCAGCAGCCTGGGGACAGGGTGGGTTGGCAATGAGCAGTTCTTC. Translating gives CASSLGTGWVGNEQFF.

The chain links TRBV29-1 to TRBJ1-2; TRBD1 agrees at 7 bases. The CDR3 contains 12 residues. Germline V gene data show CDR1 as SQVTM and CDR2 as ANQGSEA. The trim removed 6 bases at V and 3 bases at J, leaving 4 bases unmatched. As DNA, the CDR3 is TGCAGCGTCCAGGGGGATGACTATGGCTACACCTTC. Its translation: CSVQGDDYGYTF.

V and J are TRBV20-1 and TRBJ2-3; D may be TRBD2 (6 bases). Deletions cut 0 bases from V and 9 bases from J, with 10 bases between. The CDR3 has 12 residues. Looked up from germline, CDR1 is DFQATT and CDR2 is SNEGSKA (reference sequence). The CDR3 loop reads CSARDWEVTQYF. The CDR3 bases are TGCAGTGCTAGAGACTGGGAGGTGACGCAGTATTTT.

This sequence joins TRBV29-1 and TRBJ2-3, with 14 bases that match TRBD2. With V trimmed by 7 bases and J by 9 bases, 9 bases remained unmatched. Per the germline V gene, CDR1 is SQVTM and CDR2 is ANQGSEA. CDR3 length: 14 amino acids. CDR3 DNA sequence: TGCAGCGCTCGACTAGCGGGAGGGCCATGGACGCAGTATTTT. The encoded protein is CSARLAGGPWTQYF.

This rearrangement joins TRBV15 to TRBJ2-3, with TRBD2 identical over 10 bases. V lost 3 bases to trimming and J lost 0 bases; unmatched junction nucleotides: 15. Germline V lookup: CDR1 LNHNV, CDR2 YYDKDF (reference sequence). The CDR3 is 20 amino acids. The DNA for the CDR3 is TGTGCCACCAGCAGTCAAGGACTAGCGGTGTATATTACTAGCACAGATACGCAGTATTTT. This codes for CATSSQGLAVYITSTDTQYF.

CDR3 in DNA: TGTGCCAGCACCGCCGCCCGTCGGGAGACCCAGTACTTC. Its protein product is CASTAARRETQYF. The V call is TRBV12-3 or TRBV12-4, the J call TRBJ2-5, with no clear D. The CDR3 has 13 residues. V gave up 7 bases and J gave up 5 bases, with 14 bases separating them.

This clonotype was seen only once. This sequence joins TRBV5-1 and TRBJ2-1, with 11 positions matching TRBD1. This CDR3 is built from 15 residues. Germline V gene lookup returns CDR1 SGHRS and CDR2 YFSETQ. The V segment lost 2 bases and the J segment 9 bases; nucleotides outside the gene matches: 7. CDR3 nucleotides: TGCGCCAGCAGCTTCGGGACAGGGGGTAGGGGTGAGCAGTTCTTC. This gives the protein CASSFGTGGRGEQFF. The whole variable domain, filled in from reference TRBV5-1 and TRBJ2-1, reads KAGVTQTPRYLIKTRGQQVTLSCSPISGHRSVSWYQQTPGQGLQFLFEYFSETQRNKGNFPGRFSGRQFSNSRSEMNVSTLELGDSALYLCASSFGTGGRGEQFFGPGTRLTVL.

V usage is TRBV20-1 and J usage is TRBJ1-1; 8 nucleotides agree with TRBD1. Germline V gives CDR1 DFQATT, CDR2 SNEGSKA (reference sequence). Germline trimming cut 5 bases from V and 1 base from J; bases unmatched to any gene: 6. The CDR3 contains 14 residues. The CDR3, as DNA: TGCAGTGCTGGCCAGGGGGCGCGGAACACTGAAGCTTTCTTT. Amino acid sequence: CSAGQGARNTEAFF.

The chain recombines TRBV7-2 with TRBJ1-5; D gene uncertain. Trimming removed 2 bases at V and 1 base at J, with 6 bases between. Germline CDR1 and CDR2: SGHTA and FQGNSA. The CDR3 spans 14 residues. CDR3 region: CASSLPLSNQPQHF. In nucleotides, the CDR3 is TGTGCCAGCAGCTTACCCCTAAGCAATCAGCCCCAGCATTTT.

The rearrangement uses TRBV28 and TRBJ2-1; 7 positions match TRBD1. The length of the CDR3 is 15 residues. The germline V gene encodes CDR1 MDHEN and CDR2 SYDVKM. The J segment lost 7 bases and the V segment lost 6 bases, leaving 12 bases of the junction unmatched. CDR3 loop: CASSLTGVRWNEQFF. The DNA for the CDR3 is TGTGCCAGCAGCCTTACAGGGGTGAGGTGGAATGAGCAGTTCTTC.